The clone carrying this T cell receptor (beta chain) came up many times. Its antigen is not known. The data are from a study of T cell repertoires in cytomegalovirus infection. Study summary: Public TCR beta signatures indicated both CMV infection and matching HLA type. Study-level findings and limits: In two of eight donors, the top clonotype was HLA-C-restricted CMV-specific. Identification of carriers of CMV plus the relevant HLA was performed using cumulative public TCR beta family frequency.

The CDR3 spans 15 residues. Trimming took off 1 base at V and 5 bases at J, with 14 bases between the two ends. Germline CDR1 is SGHTA and CDR2 is FQGNSA. MiXCR, applied by TCRdb to the reads, yields one record per CDR3 protein. Here the sample spans approximately 250,000 distinct CDR3 sequences, approximately 7% being singletons. J is TRBJ1-1 and V is TRBV7-2, with D uncertain. The specimen sequenced was PBMCs. This receptor was taken from a human donor in good health (CMV status not recorded). Some clones in this sample may be carry-over from other donors' samples. In DNA form, the CDR3 reads TGTGCCAGCAGCTTAGACCTCAGGCTCGGAACTGAAGCTTTCTTT. Translation gives CASSLDLRLGTEAFF.